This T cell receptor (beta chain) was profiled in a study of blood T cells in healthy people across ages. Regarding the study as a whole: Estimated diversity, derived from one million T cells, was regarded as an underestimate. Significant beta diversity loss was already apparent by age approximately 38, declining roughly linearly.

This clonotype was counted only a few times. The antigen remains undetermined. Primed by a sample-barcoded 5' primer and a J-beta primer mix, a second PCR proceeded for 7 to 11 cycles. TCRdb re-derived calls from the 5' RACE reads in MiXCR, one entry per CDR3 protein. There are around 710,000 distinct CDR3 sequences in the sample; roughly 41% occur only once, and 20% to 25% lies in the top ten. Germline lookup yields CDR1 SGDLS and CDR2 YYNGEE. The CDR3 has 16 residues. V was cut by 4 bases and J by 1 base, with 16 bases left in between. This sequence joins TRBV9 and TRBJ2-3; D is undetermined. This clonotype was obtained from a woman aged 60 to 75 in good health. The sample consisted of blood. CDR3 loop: CASSTFLSSGTDTQYF. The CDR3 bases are TGTGCCAGCAGCACGTTCCTTAGCTCCGGCACAGATACGCAGTATTTT.